This record concerns one T cell receptor (beta chain) sequence. No antigen is known for it. Libraries for TCR beta were made by quantitative 5'-RACE with molecular barcodes. TCRdb reprocessed the 5' RACE reads via MiXCR and lists one record per CDR3 protein. Of approximately 140,000 distinct CDR3 sequences in the sample, roughly 17% are singletons; the top ten hold 33%. The CDR3 runs to 13 residues. V was pared by 5 bases and J by 7 bases, with 12 bases between. Germline loops: CDR1 SGHNT, CDR2 YENEEA. The entry originates in a study of CD8 T cells in ankylosing spondylitis. Study observations and caveats: Apparently characteristic of ankylosing spondylitis blood was a TCR beta motif (eight highly homologous variants).

Input material: blood, either unsorted or a sorted T cell fraction (not recorded which). The sequence came from a male donor with ankylosing spondylitis. The chain combines TRBV11-3 with TRBJ2-1; D gene uncertain. The CDR3 nucleotides are TGTGCCAGCAGCCTCGACCGCGAAAATGAGCAGTTCTTC. This codes for CASSLDRENEQFF.